A single sample is the source of the 29 T cell receptor beta chains below, sequenced in a study of Ad26.COV2.S vaccination and SARS-CoV-2 variants. Specified treatment: roughly 20 received Ad26.COV2.S at low or high dose, single or two shots; a few received placebo; per-sample allocation not given. Sampling was done on day 63 after the first vaccine or placebo injection. TCRdb's table, derived via immunoSEQ multiplex PCR, lists solely in-frame clones and lacks some. Found here are some 640,000 clones, more than 80% of them singletons; the top ten hold roughly 1.5%. The sample here was peripheral blood, taken in a trial of Ad26.COV2.S vaccine versus placebo. The receptors here all came from a person between 18 and 65 years old who received the Ad26.COV2.S COVID-19 vaccine or a placebo.

This rearrangement joins TRBV30 to TRBJ1-3; D ambiguous. The CDR3 spans 16 residues. The V and J ends lost 2 bases and 0 bases respectively, with 14 bases between them. Germline CDR1 and CDR2: GTSNPN and SVGIG (reference sequence). The CDR3 protein is CAWSFSGTFSGNTIYF. Written as DNA, the CDR3 is TGTGCCTGGAGTTTCTCGGGTACTTTCTCTGGAAACACCATATATTTT.

This clone occurred once. V usage is TRBV6-5 and J usage is TRBJ2-2, with a possible D match to TRBD2 (5 bases). CDR3 length: 13 amino acids. Trimming removed 6 bases from V and 6 bases from J, with 11 bases in between. CDR1 and CDR2 (germline): MNHEY, SVGAGI. CDR3 protein: CASRDGVSGELFF. The CDR3 DNA follows: TGTGCCAGCAGGGACGGGGTATCCGGGGAGCTGTTTTTT.

The rearrangement joins TRBV7-2 to TRBJ1-5, with D possibly being TRBD1 (6 bases). CDR1 is SGHTA and CDR2 is FQGNSA in the germline V gene. CDR3 length: 16 amino acids. Trimming stripped 5 bases from V and 1 base from J, with 15 bases between. CDR3 sequence: CASSVTGFGSNQPQHF. For the CDR3, the DNA is TGTGCCAGCAGCGTAACAGGGTTTGGGAGCAATCAGCCCCAGCATTTT.

The chain links TRBV5-1 to TRBJ2-1; TRBD1 might be the D (6 bases). The CDR3 spans 15 residues. CDR1 and CDR2 from the germline V gene are SGHRS and YFSETQ. Trimming took 0 bases from V and 6 from J, leaving 13 bases between them. The CDR3 DNA is TGCGCCAGCAGCTTGGCCCCAGGGGTCGGCAATGAGCAGTTCTTC. The encoded protein is CASSLAPGVGNEQFF.

CDR3 DNA: TGTGCCAGCAGCTTTCCGGGACTAGGCTACGAGCAGTACTTC. As protein: CASSFPGLGYEQYF. This rearrangement joins TRBV7-2 to TRBJ2-7; 8 nucleotides align to TRBD2. There are 14 residues in the CDR3. The V gene's germline CDR1 is SGHTA and CDR2 FQGNSA. Losses at the gene ends were 3 bases for V and 3 bases for J; bases not matched to a gene: 4.

This clone has just one count. This chain links TRBV5-1 with TRBJ2-7; 8 nucleotides align to TRBD1. This CDR3 comprises 14 residues. Germline V gene data show CDR1 as SGHRS and CDR2 as YFSETQ. Trimming at V came to 0 bases and at J to 5 bases, leaving 4 bases not matched to a gene. The CDR3 is CASSLAPDRDEQYF. CDR3 coding DNA: TGCGCCAGCAGCTTGGCCCCGGACAGGGACGAGCAGTACTTC.

The genes are TRBV9 and TRBJ2-7, with D maybe TRBD1 (5 bases). Trimming cost V 0 bases and J 2 bases, with 9 bases left between them. CDR3 size: 14 residues. Germline assignment: CDR1 SGDLS and CDR2 YYNGEE. The chain's CDR3 is CASSVGAGTYEQYF. The DNA of the CDR3 is TGTGCCAGCAGCGTAGGGGCAGGGACCTACGAGCAGTACTTC. Filled out from reference TRBV9 and TRBJ2-7, the complete variable domain reads DSGVTQTPKHLITATGQRVTLRCSPRSGDLSVYWYQQSLDQGLQFLIQYYNGEERAKGNILERFSAQQFPDLHSELNLSSLELGDSALYFCASSVGAGTYEQYFGPGTRLTVT.

The chain uses TRBV14 and TRBJ2-1; D may be TRBD2 (6 bases). The CDR3 loop spans 13 amino acids. Germline values: CDR1 SGHDN, CDR2 FVKESK. Trimming cost V 4 bases and J 5 bases, with 9 bases left between them. As DNA, the CDR3 is TGTGCCAGCAGCCCGGGACTGAACAATGAGCAGTTCTTC. Amino acid sequence: CASSPGLNNEQFF.

The rearrangement uses TRBV9 and TRBJ2-1; 10 nucleotides agree with TRBD2. The CDR3 totals 18 residues. V lost 4 bases and J lost 4; bases outside the gene matches: 14. Germline CDR1 and CDR2: SGDLS and YYNGEE. The CDR3 loop is CASSPPPQLAGPYNEQFF. The DNA for the CDR3 is TGTGCCAGCAGCCCACCCCCCCAACTAGCGGGGCCGTACAATGAGCAGTTCTTC.

With respect to this clone: The sample holds other DNA sequences that translate to the same CDR3. The chain joins TRBV12-3 or TRBV12-4 to TRBJ1-2, with D unresolved. The germline V and J ends were trimmed by 1 base and 2 bases, with 5 bases remaining between them. The CDR3 is 13 amino acids. DNA of the CDR3: TGTGCCAGCAGTTTAGGGGCAAACTATGGCTACACCTTC. This codes for CASSLGANYGYTF.

The rearrangement links TRBV12-3 or TRBV12-4 to TRBJ2-7; D call uncertain. This CDR3 region has 13 residues. Deletions cut 5 bases from V and 6 bases from J, with 14 bases between. The DNA of the CDR3 is TGTGCCAGCAGTCCATGGAACGGACGCGAGCAGTACTTC. Translating gives CASSPWNGREQYF.

The V gene is TRBV10-3, the J gene TRBJ2-1; D is possibly TRBD1 or TRBD2 (5 bases each). This CDR3 region has 15 residues. Trimming cost V 9 bases and J 4 bases, with 19 bases left between them. Germline V lookup: CDR1 ENHRY, CDR2 SYGVKD. CDR3 sequence reads: CAITSGTGDYNEQFF. In nucleotides, the CDR3 is TGTGCCATAACATCCGGGACGGGCGATTACAATGAGCAGTTCTTC.

The J gene is TRBJ1-6, the V gene TRBV3-1 (or the pseudogene TRBV3-2), with D possibly matching TRBD1 (5 bases). The CDR3 sequence is 16 residues long. CDR1 LGHDT and CDR2 YNNKEL come from the germline V gene (reference sequence). With 6 bases removed from V and 6 bases from J, the gap between germline ends came to 18 bases. The CDR3 coding sequence is TGTGCCAGCAGAGCCTGGGGGGTCGGGATTAATTCACCCCTCCACTTT. Translating it yields CASRAWGVGINSPLHF.

The chain recombines TRBV2 with TRBJ2-7; no firm D call. V was shortened by 1 base and J by 3 bases, with 7 bases between the two germline ends. In germline, CDR1 is SNHLY, CDR2 FYNNEI. The CDR3 has 13 amino acids. CDR3 residues: CASSEGSDYEQYF. The CDR3 DNA reads as TGTGCCAGCAGTGAAGGGTCTGACTACGAGCAGTACTTC.

J is TRBJ2-5 and V is TRBV5-1; 7 bases agree with TRBD2. The V and J ends lost 0 bases and 5 bases, in that order; junction bases with no gene match: 7. Germline V gene sequence: CDR1 SGHRS, CDR2 YFSETQ. The CDR3 sequence is 15 residues long. The CDR3 DNA reads TGCGCCAGCAGCTTGGGGCGAGCGGGAAAGGAGACCCAGTACTTC. Its protein is CASSLGRAGKETQYF.

The genes are TRBV6-5 and TRBJ2-7; 12 bases align to TRBD2. In germline, CDR1 is MNHEY, CDR2 SVGAGI. The CDR3 extends over 16 amino acids. Germline trimming cut 4 bases from V and 4 bases from J; bases unmatched to any gene: 8. Written as DNA, the CDR3 is TGTGCCAGCAGTTTCGACCTAGCGGGAGGGCCGTACGAGCAGTACTTC. Translation: CASSFDLAGGPYEQYF.

The sample holds one count of this clone. This chain joins TRBV4-3 and TRBJ1-2, with no clear D. The CDR3 covers 16 residues. Trimming took off 4 bases at V and 4 bases at J, with 19 bases between the two ends. Germline lookup yields CDR1 LGHNA and CDR2 YSLEER. The DNA of the CDR3 is TGCGCCAGCAGCCTCCTGCCGGGAAAGGGAGGCTATGGCTACACCTTC. This encodes CASSLLPGKGGYGYTF.

This chain uses TRBV3-1 (or the pseudogene TRBV3-2) with TRBJ1-3; D gene uncertain. Germline CDR1 LGHDT, CDR2 YNNKEL (reference sequence). The CDR3 spans 15 residues. Trimming took 0 bases from V and 2 from J, leaving 8 bases between them. The CDR3 DNA sequence: TGTGCCAGCAGCCAAGATAGGGTTACTGGAAACACCATATATTTT. Translation gives CASSQDRVTGNTIYF.

This sequence joins TRBV10-1 and TRBJ2-2; 8 positions agree with TRBD1. This CDR3 has 16 residues. After removal of 4 bases from V and 0 bases from J, the junction contained 4 bases not matched to a gene. The germline V gene has CDR1 WNHNN and CDR2 SYGVQD (reference sequence). The CDR3 region is CASSGGQVPNTGELFF. CDR3 DNA: TGCGCCAGCAGTGGGGGACAGGTCCCGAACACCGGGGAGCTGTTTTTT.

The CDR3 DNA follows: TGTGCCAGCAGCTTAGAGGGAGGCATTGAAAAACTGTTTTTT. It is translated as CASSLEGGIEKLFF. This chain uses TRBV7-9 with TRBJ1-4; the D is unclear. This CDR3 is 14 amino acids long. The germline CDR1 and CDR2 sequences are SEHNR and FQNEAQ (reference sequence). Trimming took off 1 base at V and 7 bases at J, with 10 bases between the two ends.

The chain carries TRBV7-2 and TRBJ2-3; 10 bases are shared with TRBD2. Unmatched junction bases numbered 8, after V lost 2 bases and J lost 6 bases. The CDR3 spans 16 residues. CDR1 SGHTA and CDR2 FQGNSA come from the germline V gene. CDR3 sequence reads: CASSLWLAGEGDTQYF. The CDR3, as DNA: TGTGCCAGCAGCTTATGGCTAGCGGGAGAGGGGGATACGCAGTATTTT.

This clone was observed a handful of times. The chain has TRBV5-1 and TRBJ2-3, with 9 bases fitting TRBD1. CDR1 and CDR2 from the germline V gene are SGHRS and YFSETQ. The CDR3 sequence is 15 residues long. V was clipped by 0 bases and J by 6 bases; unmatched bases: 5. CDR3 amino acids: CASSLEGQGSDTQYF. CDR3 coding DNA: TGCGCCAGCAGCTTGGAGGGACAGGGTTCGGATACGCAGTATTTT.

V gene TRBV6-5 combines with J gene TRBJ1-4; no clear D. With 3 bases removed from V and 4 bases from J, the gap between germline ends came to 0 bases. This CDR3 has 11 residues. Germline V gene lookup returns CDR1 MNHEY and CDR2 SVGAGI. The CDR3 nucleotides read TGTGCCAGCAGTTATAATGAAAAACTGTTTTTT. The encoded protein is CASSYNEKLFF.

A single count supports this clone. V usage is TRBV19 and J usage is TRBJ1-2, with D tentatively TRBD1 (5 bases). V gave up 9 bases and J gave up 7 bases, with 18 bases separating them. Germline CDR1 and CDR2: LNHDA and SQIVND (reference sequence). The CDR3 runs to 13 residues. The chain's CDR3 is CASHTGGTGGYTF. The CDR3 region has the DNA TGTGCCAGCCACACAGGAGGGACCGGTGGCTACACCTTC.

The chain joins TRBV6-2 or TRBV6-3 to TRBJ1-5, with TRBD1 matching over 7 bases. V dropped 4 bases and J dropped 3; count of bases not matched to a gene: 12. This CDR3 has 17 residues. CDR1 is MNHEY and CDR2 is SVGEGT in the germline V gene. CDR3 in amino acids: CASSSRRGSPVNQPQHF. The CDR3 region has the DNA TGTGCCAGCAGTTCCCGCAGGGGGTCACCGGTCAATCAGCCCCAGCATTTT.

V is TRBV6-5 and J is TRBJ2-7; D not certain. Between the trimmed V and J ends, which lost 2 bases and 7 bases, there was a span of 6 bases. The CDR3 is 11 amino acids. The germline V gene has CDR1 MNHEY and CDR2 SVGAGI. CDR3 sequence (DNA): TGTGCCAGCAGTTACCTAGGGGAGCAGTACTTC. It codes for CASSYLGEQYF.

J is TRBJ2-2 and V is TRBV15; D gene uncertain. Germline values: CDR1 LNHNV, CDR2 YYDKDF (reference sequence). The CDR3 is made up of 14 amino acids. The V end was cut by 0 bases, the J end by 6 bases, with 8 bases between. This CDR3 reads CATSRDRSPGELFF. CDR3 bases: TGTGCCACCAGCAGAGATCGGAGTCCCGGGGAGCTGTTTTTT.

This rearrangement joins TRBV7-3 to TRBJ2-2, with TRBD2 as a possible D gene (5 bases). Between the trimmed V and J ends, which lost 4 bases and 2 bases, there was a span of 11 bases. This CDR3 spans 15 amino acids. Germline lookup yields CDR1 SGHTA and CDR2 FQGTGA. The CDR3 loop reads CASSSSPSNTGELFF. The CDR3 DNA reads as TGTGCCAGCAGCTCCTCCCCTAGCAACACCGGGGAGCTGTTTTTT.

The chain joins TRBV24-1 to TRBJ1-2; 9 bases fit TRBD1. Germline lookup yields CDR1 KGHDR and CDR2 SFDVKD. The CDR3 contains 16 residues. With V trimmed by 3 bases and J by 4 bases, 8 bases remained unmatched. The CDR3 DNA is TGTGCCACCAGTGATAGGGGGACAGGGAACCTCTATGGCTACACCTTC. Translated, it gives CATSDRGTGNLYGYTF.